The 7 T cell receptor beta chains below come from one sample, sequenced in a study of blood T cell repertoires in COVID-19. Profiled with immunoSEQ multiplex PCR; TCRdb holds only in-frame clones, not every one. The sample yields some 190,000 clones, 80% to 85% seen once. The sequenced material came from PBMCs or T cells enriched from blood (not recorded which). These receptor sequences come from a woman aged 25 to 45 who had been exposed to COVID-19.

The genes are TRBV11-2 and TRBJ2-1, with 8 bases identical to TRBD1. The V and J ends lost 1 base and 14 bases, in that order; junction bases with no gene match: 4. This CDR3 has 12 residues. Germline loops: CDR1 SGHAT, CDR2 FQNNGV. The CDR3 bases are TGTGCCAGCAGCTTAGGGACGGGACAGGAGTTCTTC. Translation gives CASSLGTGQEFF.

This clone was seen a single time. The gene calls are TRBV19 and TRBJ2-2, with D possibly matching TRBD1 (7 bases). The V gene's germline CDR1 is LNHDA and CDR2 SQIVND (reference sequence). The CDR3 totals 15 residues. Trimming cost V 6 bases and J 3 bases, with 14 bases left between them. The CDR3 nucleotides read TGTGCCAGTAGGCTCGGCAGGGGGGACACCGGGGAGCTGTTTTTT. This translates into CASRLGRGDTGELFF.

This sequence joins TRBV4-1 and TRBJ1-6; weak D call: TRBD1 (5 bases). CDR3 length: 15 residues. Germline loops: CDR1 MGHRA, CDR2 YSYEKL. V gave up 0 bases and J gave up 12 bases, with 15 bases separating them. The CDR3 spells CASSQDWAGWRPLHF. As DNA, the CDR3 is TGCGCCAGCAGCCAAGATTGGGCAGGGTGGCGACCCCTCCACTTT.

V gene TRBV2 combines with J gene TRBJ1-2; D may be TRBD1 (5 bases). The CDR3 covers 14 residues. V lost 4 bases, J lost 4 bases, and 13 bases lay in between. The germline V gene encodes CDR1 SNHLY and CDR2 FYNNEI. The CDR3 sequence: CASSAAQEIYGYTF. The CDR3 nucleotides read TGTGCCAGCAGTGCAGCACAGGAGATCTATGGCTACACCTTC.

V usage is TRBV27 and J usage is TRBJ2-1; 7 bases are a match to TRBD2. CDR1 is MNHEY and CDR2 is SMNVEV in the germline V gene (reference sequence). V dropped 5 bases and J dropped 1; count of bases not matched to a gene: 14. CDR3 length equals 18 residues. CDR3 nucleotides: TGTGCCAGCAGTAGATTGGTCGGGGGGTCGAGGTCCTACAATGAGCAGTTCTTC. It translates to CASSRLVGGSRSYNEQFF.

This clone is a singleton in its sample. The chain carries TRBV2 and TRBJ1-1; D may be TRBD1 (5 bases). The germline CDR1 and CDR2 sequences are SNHLY and FYNNEI. Trimming took off 2 bases at V and 3 bases at J, with 10 bases between the two ends. The CDR3 is 14 amino acids. CDR3 coding DNA: TGTGCCAGCAGTGAATTATGGGGGGACACTGAAGCTTTCTTT. Translation gives CASSELWGDTEAFF.

V is TRBV24-1 and J is TRBJ1-1; D possibly corresponds to TRBD1 (6 bases). The germline V and J ends were trimmed by 5 bases and 3 bases, with 21 bases remaining between them. This CDR3 spans 17 amino acids. Germline CDR1 is KGHDR and CDR2 is SFDVKD. CDR3 sequence (DNA): TGTGCCACCAGTGGCCGCCCTTGGGGGCTGGACGACACTGAAGCTTTCTTT. It specifies CATSGRPWGLDDTEAFF.